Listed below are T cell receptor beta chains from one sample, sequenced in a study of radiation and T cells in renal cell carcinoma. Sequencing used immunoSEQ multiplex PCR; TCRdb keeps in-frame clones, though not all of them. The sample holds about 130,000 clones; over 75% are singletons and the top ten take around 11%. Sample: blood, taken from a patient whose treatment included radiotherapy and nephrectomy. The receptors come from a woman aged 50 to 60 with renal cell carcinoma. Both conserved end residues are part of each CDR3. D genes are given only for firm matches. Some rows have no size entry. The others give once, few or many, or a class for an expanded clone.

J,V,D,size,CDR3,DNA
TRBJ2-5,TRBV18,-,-,CASSFQAGDETQYF,TGTGCCAGCTCATTCCAAGCTGGGGACGAGACCCAGTACTTC
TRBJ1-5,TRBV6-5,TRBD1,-,CASSYGGRTGEPQHF,TGTGCCAGCAGTTACGGGGGGCGCACAGGGGAGCCCCAGCATTTT
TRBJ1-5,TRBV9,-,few,CASSVGSGDGQPQHF,TGTGCCAGCAGCGTAGGGTCAGGGGACGGTCAGCCCCAGCATTTT
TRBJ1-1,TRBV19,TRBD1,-,CASTLRQGRTEAFF,TGTGCCAGTACGCTCCGACAGGGTCGAACTGAAGCTTTCTTT
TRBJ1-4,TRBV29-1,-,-,CSVKGSANEKLFF,TGCAGCGTTAAAGGGTCCGCTAATGAAAAACTGTTTTTT
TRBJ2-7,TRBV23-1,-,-,CASSPNPPRLYEQYF,TGCGCCAGCAGTCCCAACCCCCCTCGGCTTTACGAGCAGTACTTC
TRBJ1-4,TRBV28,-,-,CASSFPRTEKLFF,TGTGCCAGCAGTTTTCCTCGCACTGAAAAACTGTTTTTT
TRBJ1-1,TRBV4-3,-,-,CASSVGLWNTEAFF,TGCGCCAGCAGCGTGGGACTTTGGAACACTGAAGCTTTCTTT
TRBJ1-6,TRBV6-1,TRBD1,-,CASILTGLPNSPLHF,TGTGCCAGCATTCTGACAGGGCTTCCTAATTCACCCCTCCACTTT
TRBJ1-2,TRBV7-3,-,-,CASSSIRQTGHGYTF,TGTGCCAGCAGCTCGATACGCCAGACAGGTCATGGCTACACCTTC
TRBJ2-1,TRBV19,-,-,CASSTRDWGNNEQFF,TGTGCCAGTAGTACTCGGGACTGGGGGAACAATGAGCAGTTCTTC
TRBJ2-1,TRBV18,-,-,CASSPVSSSYNEQFF,TGTGCCAGCTCACCGGTCTCGAGCTCCTACAATGAGCAGTTCTTC
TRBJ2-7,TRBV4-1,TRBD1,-,CASSRNRGMTYEQYF,TGCGCCAGCAGCCGGAACAGGGGGATGACCTACGAGCAGTACTTC
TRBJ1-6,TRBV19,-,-,CASSIPQGNNSPLHF,TGTGCCAGTAGTATTCCTCAGGGAAATAATTCACCCCTCCACTTT
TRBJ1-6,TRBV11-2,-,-,CASSLRGALHF,TGTGCCAGCAGCCTCCGTGGGGCCCTCCACTTT
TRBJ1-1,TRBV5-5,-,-,CASSQNTEAFF,TGTGCCAGCAGCCAGAACACTGAAGCTTTCTTT
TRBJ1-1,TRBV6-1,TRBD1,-,CATVGQGTNTEAFF,TGTGCCACCGTAGGACAGGGGACGAACACTGAAGCTTTCTTT
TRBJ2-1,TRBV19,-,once,CASRGSGEQFF,TGTGCCAGTAGGGGTTCCGGTGAGCAGTTCTTC
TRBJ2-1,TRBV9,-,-,CASSAGPRYNEQFF,TGTGCCAGCAGCGCGGGTCCGCGATACAATGAGCAGTTCTTC
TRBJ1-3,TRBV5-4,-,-,CASSLDVPSSGNTIYF,TGTGCCAGCAGCTTGGACGTGCCGAGCTCTGGAAACACCATATATTTT
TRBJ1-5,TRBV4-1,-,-,CASSSEESSNQPQHF,TGCGCCAGCAGCTCGGAGGAGTCTAGCAATCAGCCCCAGCATTTT
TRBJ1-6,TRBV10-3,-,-,CAIKAGGQNNSPLHF,TGTGCCATCAAGGCAGGCGGCCAGAATAATTCACCCCTCCACTTT
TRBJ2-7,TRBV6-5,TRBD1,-,CASRFPGQGNYEQYF,TGTGCCAGCAGATTCCCGGGACAGGGTAACTACGAGCAGTACTTC
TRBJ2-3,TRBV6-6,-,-,CASIWDGASTDTQYF,TGTGCCAGCATTTGGGACGGTGCTAGCACAGATACGCAGTATTTT
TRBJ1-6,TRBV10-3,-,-,CAIRDNPNSPLHF,TGTGCCATCAGAGACAATCCGAATTCACCCCTCCACTTT
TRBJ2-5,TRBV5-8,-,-,CASSSRQGGETQYF,TGTGCCAGCAGCTCCCGGCAGGGAGGAGAGACCCAGTACTTC
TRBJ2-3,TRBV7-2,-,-,CASSLERTDTQYF,TGTGCCAGCAGCTTAGAGAGGACAGATACGCAGTATTTT
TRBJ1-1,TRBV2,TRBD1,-,CATRTGQGFGAFF,TGTGCCACTAGAACGGGACAGGGCTTTGGAGCTTTCTTT
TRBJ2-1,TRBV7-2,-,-,CASSLVLQDEQFF,TGTGCCAGCAGCTTAGTACTCCAGGATGAGCAGTTCTTC
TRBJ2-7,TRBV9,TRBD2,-,CASSPNLAGVYEQYF,TGTGCCAGCAGCCCCAACCTAGCGGGGGTCTACGAGCAGTACTTC
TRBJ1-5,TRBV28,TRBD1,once,CASSARGRRQPQHF,TGTGCCAGCAGTGCCAGGGGGCGTCGACAGCCCCAGCATTTT
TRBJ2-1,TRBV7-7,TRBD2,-,CASSPSVASGVDEQFF,TGTGCTAGCAGCCCCTCGGTAGCTAGCGGGGTCGATGAGCAGTTCTTC
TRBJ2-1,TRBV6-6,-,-,CASSYSVGEQFF,TGTGCCAGCAGTTACAGCGTCGGGGAGCAGTTCTTC
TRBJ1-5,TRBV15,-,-,CATSRVAGNQPQHF,TGTGCCACCAGCAGAGTAGCGGGCAATCAGCCCCAGCATTTT
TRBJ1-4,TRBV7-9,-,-,CASSPPGRVTNEKLFF,TGTGCCAGCAGCCCACCCGGGAGGGTAACTAATGAAAAACTGTTTTTT
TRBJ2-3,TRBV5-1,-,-,CASRIADTQYF,TGCGCCAGCAGGATCGCAGATACGCAGTATTTT
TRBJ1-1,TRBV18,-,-,CASSPSGHLNTEAFF,TGTGCCAGCTCACCGAGCGGACACCTGAACACTGAAGCTTTCTTT
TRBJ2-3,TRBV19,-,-,CASSLRTRSSEDTQYF,TGTGCCAGTAGTCTCCGGACTCGCTCCTCAGAAGATACGCAGTATTTT
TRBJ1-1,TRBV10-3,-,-,CAIRDFLNTEAFF,TGTGCCATCAGAGACTTTTTGAACACTGAAGCTTTCTTT
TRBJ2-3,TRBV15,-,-,CATSRDLGQAQSYTDTQYF,TGTGCCACCAGCAGAGATTTGGGTCAGGCCCAATCCTACACAGATACGCAGTATTTT
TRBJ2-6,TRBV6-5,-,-,CASSYYPYSGANVLTF,TGTGCCAGCAGTTACTACCCCTACTCTGGGGCCAACGTCCTGACTTTC
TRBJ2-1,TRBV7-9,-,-,CASSRQAASANNEQFF,TGTGCCAGCAGCCGCCAGGCCGCGAGCGCCAACAATGAGCAGTTCTTC
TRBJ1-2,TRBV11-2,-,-,CASSLYREKDGYTF,TGTGCCAGCAGCCTTTACAGGGAGAAAGATGGCTACACCTTC
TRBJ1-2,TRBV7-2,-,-,CASSLVVQGGGYTF,TGTGCCAGCAGCTTAGTGGTTCAGGGCGGTGGCTACACCTTC
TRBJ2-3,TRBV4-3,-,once,CASSQDGGRGYTDTQYF,TGCGCCAGCAGCCAAGACGGGGGACGGGGTTACACAGATACGCAGTATTTT